Here is one T cell receptor (beta chain) with its context. The antigen remains unidentified. The record originates from a study of a mutant IDH1 vaccine in newly diagnosed glioma. V was trimmed by 2 bases and J by 3 bases, leaving 3 bases between them. The CDR3 loop spans 11 amino acids. The germline gives CDR1 SGHRS, CDR2 YFSETQ. Specified time point: week 11, during vaccination. The investigators gave 300 ug of mutant IDH1 20-mer peptide in each vaccine dose, together with topical imiquimod. Generated by immunoSEQ multiplex PCR, the TCRdb table keeps only in-frame clones and is missing some. The top ten hold about 5.5% of the sample, which has some 130,000 clones, around 80% seen once.

The sequence was collected from a man between 40 and 49 years old with glioma. The rearrangement uses TRBV5-1 and TRBJ2-7; D is unclear. The input for sequencing was PBMCs, taken from a glioma patient whose treatment included an IDH1 peptide vaccine. This CDR3 reads CASSFGYEQYF. The CDR3 region has the DNA TGCGCCAGCAGCTTCGGCTACGAGCAGTACTTC.